This T cell receptor (beta chain) was found in a study of T cell responses to AZD1222 COVID-19 vaccine. Across the study: Researchers grouped second doses given at about 4 or about 12 weeks into one pool.

Study-wide findings and caveats: Donor demographics were predominantly white British with a female majority; clonal diversity may be underestimated. Within unmutated variant regions lay the reported targets of nearly half of spike-specific TCRs. Among AZD1222 vaccinees, only 6 or 7 were seropositive at baseline.

Concerning this clone itself: Its antigen is not known.

Clones were read by immunoSEQ multiplex PCR, and TCRdb kept only the in-frame ones, dropping some. The sample carries about 120,000 clones, roughly 90% recorded once. With V trimmed by 5 bases and J by 4 bases, 2 bases remained unmatched. The germline CDR1 and CDR2 sequences are SGHAT and FQNNGV. This CDR3 has 13 amino acids. This chain joins TRBV11-2 and TRBJ2-7; 10 bases fit TRBD1. The sequenced sample was peripheral blood, obtained on day 0 of AZD1222 vaccination. The source is an adult in good health. CDR3 region: CASSPGQGYEQYF. CDR3 DNA sequence: TGTGCCAGCAGCCCGGGACAGGGGTACGAGCAGTACTTC.